This section outlines one T cell receptor (beta chain) sequence together with its context. Its antigen is as yet unknown. CDR1 ENHRY and CDR2 SYGVKD come from the germline V gene. This CDR3 comprises 13 residues. TCRdb reanalyzed the 5' RACE reads, giving one entry per CDR3 protein sequence and no DNA. The sample has fewer than 450,000 distinct CDR3 sequences. Total RNA was isolated from whole blood without T cell sorting. This entry belongs to a study of monozygotic twins with inflammatory bowel disease. Study-level findings and limits: IBD patients carried less diverse TCRbeta repertoires (inverse Simpson) than healthy co-twins.

The chain joins TRBV10-3 to TRBJ2-7; TCRdb's assignment of TRBD1 cannot be checked, as there is no DNA. The receptor was isolated from a human donor with ulcerative colitis or Crohn's disease, or a healthy co-twin of an affected twin (not recorded which). The sequenced sample was blood. CDR3 in amino acids: CAISEGTPYEQYF.